This TCR beta chain was obtained from a study of control samples from healthy donors and cancer patients. V was trimmed by 2 bases and J by 5 bases, leaving 9 bases between them. This CDR3 is built from 13 residues. Germline CDR1 LGHDT, CDR2 YNNKEL (reference sequence). The data were produced by immunoSEQ multiplex PCR, yet TCRdb's version contains in-frame clones alone and is incomplete. The top ten hold approximately 1.8% of the sample, which has about 190,000 clones, approximately 91% seen once. This receptor was identified in a young man in good health. The sample was blood. The rearrangement links TRBV3-1 (or the pseudogene TRBV3-2) to TRBJ1-2; D unclear. This CDR3 is CASSQLGQYGYTF. The CDR3 bases are TGTGCCAGCAGCCAACTTGGGCAATATGGCTACACCTTC.